This record looks at one T cell receptor beta chain sequence and its context. What it binds is unknown. The data stem from a study of blood T cells in healthy people across ages. In terms of origin and age, donors were healthy Caucasian individuals from Russia aged about 6 to 100. Each sample provided at least 5 micrograms of extracted total RNA. Notes on the study in general: Estimates of diversity drawn from one million T cells were considered underestimates.

Primers used in a second PCR of about 6 to 11 cycles were a sample-barcoded 5' primer and a J-beta primer mix. From the 5' RACE reads, TCRdb called clonotypes with MiXCR, one entry per CDR3 protein. This table holds about 1 million distinct CDR3 sequences, under 45% found once. This CDR3 has 16 amino acids. Germline V gene sequence: CDR1 MNHEY, CDR2 SMNVEV (reference sequence). Trimming took 2 bases from V and 6 from J; bases not matched to a gene: 10. The chain has TRBV27 and TRBJ2-1; TRBD2 matches at 7 bases. The clonotype was recovered from an older woman in good health. Sequencing was carried out using blood. CDR3 sequence (DNA): TGTGCCAGCAGTTTACGTGGCGGGAGAAAAACCAATGAGCAGTTCTTC. Its protein is CASSLRGGRKTNEQFF.